Listed below are T cell receptor beta chains from one sample, sequenced in a study of cytomegalovirus exposure and HLA in healthy donors. The table came from immunoSEQ multiplex PCR; TCRdb's copy has only in-frame clones and leaves some out. Of more than 70,000 clones listed, 94% were seen once; the top ten hold more than 0.8%. The sequencing sample was made of PBMCs. These receptors came from a woman between 18 and 29 years old in good health and CMV-seronegative. The CDR3 runs from the conserved cysteine through the conserved F or W. D genes are given only for firm matches. The size entry is marked missing in some rows and otherwise reads once, few, many or a size class.

j_call d_call v_call clone_size cdr3_aa cdr3_nt
TRBJ2-7 TRBD1 TRBV7-6 - CASSPRSSMDRSTSYEQYF TGTGCCAGCAGCCCCCGTTCGTCGATGGACAGGTCGACCTCCTACGAGCAGTACTTC
TRBJ1-4 TRBD1 TRBV29-1 - CSVGDRDEKLFF TGCAGCGTTGGGGACAGGGATGAAAAACTGTTTTTT
TRBJ1-2 TRBD1 TRBV27 - CASSFTGTGRNYGYTF TGTGCCAGCAGTTTCACTGGGACAGGCCGGAACTATGGCTACACCTTC
TRBJ2-7 - TRBV2 - CASSGQGGDEQYF TGTGCCAGCAGTGGACAGGGAGGAGACGAGCAGTACTTC
TRBJ1-6 TRBD1 TRBV7-8 - CASSLAGTGNNSPLHF TGTGCCAGCAGCCTGGCCGGGACAGGGAATAATTCACCCCTCCACTTT
TRBJ1-5 - TRBV6-5 few CASSSQVGQPQHF TGTGCCAGCAGTTCCCAGGTGGGTCAGCCCCAGCATTTT
TRBJ1-1 - TRBV27 - CASNRGTMNTEAFF TGTGCCAGCAATCGAGGGACTATGAACACTGAAGCTTTCTTT
TRBJ2-5 - TRBV11-2 - CASSLDRETQYF TGTGCCAGCAGCTTAGATCGGGAGACCCAGTACTTC
TRBJ2-3 TRBD2 TRBV10-1 - CASSSGSTDTQYF TGCGCCAGCTCTAGCGGGAGCACAGATACGCAGTATTTT
TRBJ2-1 - TRBV5-1 - CASSFLQGRDEQFF TGCGCCAGCAGCTTTTTACAGGGCAGGGATGAGCAGTTCTTC
TRBJ2-7 TRBD1 TRBV28 - CASSSRNQRDRAPYEQYF TGTGCCAGCAGTTCCCGGAATCAACGGGACAGGGCCCCCTACGAGCAGTACTTC
TRBJ2-2 - TRBV7-6 - CASSFPIAGELFF TGTGCCAGCAGCTTCCCTATTGCCGGGGAGCTGTTTTTT
TRBJ2-7 TRBD2 TRBV18 - CASSPQPGREYEQYF TGTGCCAGCTCACCACAGCCCGGGAGGGAGTACGAGCAGTACTTC
TRBJ1-2 - TRBV30 - CAWTGGDYGYTF TGTGCCTGGACCGGGGGAGACTATGGCTACACCTTC
TRBJ2-3 - TRBV28 - CASSFGGTDTQYF TGTGCCAGCAGTTTTGGAGGCACAGATACGCAGTATTTT
TRBJ2-7 TRBD2 TRBV11-2 - CASSSHPGLAGEQYF TGTGCCAGCAGCTCCCATCCGGGACTAGCAGGCGAGCAGTACTTC
TRBJ1-1 TRBD1 TRBV11-2 - CASPRDRGYTEAFF TGTGCCAGCCCTAGAGACAGGGGGTACACTGAAGCTTTCTTT
TRBJ2-3 - TRBV28 - CASSLIRDTQYF TGTGCCAGCAGTTTGATCAGGGATACGCAGTATTTT
TRBJ2-7 - TRBV6-1 - CASSDLPYEQYF TGTGCCAGCAGTGATCTACCCTACGAGCAGTACTTC
TRBJ2-5 TRBD1 TRBV29-1 - CSELTGSETQYF TGCAGCGAACTGACAGGGTCTGAGACCCAGTACTTC
TRBJ1-2 - TRBV7-9 - CASSFTGHGYTF TGTGCCAGCAGCTTCACAGGGCATGGCTACACCTTC
TRBJ2-7 TRBD2 TRBV7-2 - CASSRLAGTYEQYF TGTGCCAGCAGCCGTCTAGCGGGGACGTACGAGCAGTACTTC
TRBJ1-1 - TRBV6-5 - CASSYLPGEGTEAFF TGTGCCAGCAGTTACCTCCCAGGGGAAGGCACTGAAGCTTTCTTT
TRBJ1-1 TRBD1 TRBV4-1 - CASSHRGQGNEAFF TGCGCCAGCAGCCATAGGGGACAGGGAAATGAAGCTTTCTTT
TRBJ2-4 TRBD1 TRBV6-4 - CASSSGTGAGNIQYF TGTGCCAGCAGTTCCGGGACAGGGGCCGGAAACATTCAGTACTTC
TRBJ2-7 - TRBV7-3 - CASSLSAGLPDDEQYF TGTGCCAGCAGCTTAAGCGCCGGACTTCCCGACGACGAGCAGTACTTC
TRBJ2-5 - TRBV14 once CASSQGQAEKETQYF TGTGCCAGCAGCCAAGGTCAAGCGGAAAAAGAGACCCAGTACTTC
TRBJ1-1 - TRBV9 - CASSVRVENTEAFF TGTGCCAGCAGCGTCAGGGTTGAGAACACTGAAGCTTTCTTT
TRBJ2-7 TRBD1 TRBV9 - CASSRTGAYEQYF TGTGCCAGCAGCCGGACAGGGGCCTACGAGCAGTACTTC
TRBJ1-2 TRBD1 TRBV6-1 - CASGRQGPNYGYTF TGTGCCAGCGGTAGACAGGGTCCTAACTATGGCTACACCTTC
TRBJ2-7 TRBD2 TRBV4-2 - CASSQDGTSGSYEQYF TGTGCCAGCAGCCAAGATGGGACTAGCGGCTCCTACGAGCAGTACTTC
TRBJ2-1 TRBD2 TRBV19 - CASNSGGADEQFF TGTGCCAGTAATAGCGGGGGGGCGGATGAGCAGTTCTTC
TRBJ2-1 - TRBV7-9 - CASSLREGENNEQFF TGTGCCAGCAGCTTAAGAGAGGGGGAGAACAATGAGCAGTTCTTC
TRBJ2-1 - TRBV10-3 - CAISEPGGQFNEQFF TGTGCCATCAGTGAGCCCGGCGGACAGTTCAATGAGCAGTTCTTC
TRBJ2-2 - TRBV6-1 - CASSEPAGQNTGELFF TGTGCCAGCAGTGAACCAGCTGGGCAGAACACCGGGGAGCTGTTTTTT